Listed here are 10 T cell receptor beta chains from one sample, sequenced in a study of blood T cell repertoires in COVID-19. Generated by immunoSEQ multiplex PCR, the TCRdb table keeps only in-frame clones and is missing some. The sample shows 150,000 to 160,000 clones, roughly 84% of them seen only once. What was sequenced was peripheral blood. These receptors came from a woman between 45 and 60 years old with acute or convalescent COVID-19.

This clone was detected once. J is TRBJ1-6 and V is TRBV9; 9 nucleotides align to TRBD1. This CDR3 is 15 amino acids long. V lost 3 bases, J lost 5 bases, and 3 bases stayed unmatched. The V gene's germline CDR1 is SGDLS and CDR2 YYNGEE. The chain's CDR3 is CASSARTGDNSPLHF. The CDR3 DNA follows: TGTGCCAGCAGCGCACGGACAGGGGATAATTCACCCCTCCACTTT. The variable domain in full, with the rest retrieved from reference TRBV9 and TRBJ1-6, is DSGVTQTPKHLITATGQRVTLRCSPRSGDLSVYWYQQSLDQGLQFLIQYYNGEERAKGNILERFSAQQFPDLHSELNLSSLELGDSALYFCASSARTGDNSPLHFGNGTRLTVT.

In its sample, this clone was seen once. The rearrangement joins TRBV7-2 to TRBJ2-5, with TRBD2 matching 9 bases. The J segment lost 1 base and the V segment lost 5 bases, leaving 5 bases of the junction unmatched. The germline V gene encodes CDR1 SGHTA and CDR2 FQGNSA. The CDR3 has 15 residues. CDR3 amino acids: CASSTVAGVQETQYF. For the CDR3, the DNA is TGTGCCAGCAGCACCGTAGCGGGGGTCCAAGAGACCCAGTACTTC.

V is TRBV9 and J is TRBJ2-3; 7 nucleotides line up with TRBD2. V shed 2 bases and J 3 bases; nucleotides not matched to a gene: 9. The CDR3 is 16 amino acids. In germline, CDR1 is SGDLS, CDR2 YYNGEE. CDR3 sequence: CASSVGMGEGTDTQYF. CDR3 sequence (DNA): TGTGCCAGCAGCGTGGGGATGGGGGAGGGGACAGATACGCAGTATTTT.

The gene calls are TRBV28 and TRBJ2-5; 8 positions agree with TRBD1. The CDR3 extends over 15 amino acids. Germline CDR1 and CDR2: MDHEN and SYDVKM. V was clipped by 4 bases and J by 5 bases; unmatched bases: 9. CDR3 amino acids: CASSSEAGGFETQYF. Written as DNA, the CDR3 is TGTGCCAGCAGTTCTGAGGCAGGGGGCTTTGAGACCCAGTACTTC.

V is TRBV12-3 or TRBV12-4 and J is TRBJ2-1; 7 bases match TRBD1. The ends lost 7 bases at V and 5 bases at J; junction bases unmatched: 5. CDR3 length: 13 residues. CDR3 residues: CASKRDSNNEQFF. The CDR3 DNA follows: TGTGCCAGCAAACGGGACAGTAACAATGAGCAGTTCTTC.

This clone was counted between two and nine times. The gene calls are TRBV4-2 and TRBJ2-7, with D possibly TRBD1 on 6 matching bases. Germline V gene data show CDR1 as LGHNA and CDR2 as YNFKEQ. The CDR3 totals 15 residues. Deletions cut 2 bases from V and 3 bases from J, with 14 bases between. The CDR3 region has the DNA TGTGCCAGCAGCCAAACGGTGGGGGCCGGCTACGAGCAGTACTTC. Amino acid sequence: CASSQTVGAGYEQYF.

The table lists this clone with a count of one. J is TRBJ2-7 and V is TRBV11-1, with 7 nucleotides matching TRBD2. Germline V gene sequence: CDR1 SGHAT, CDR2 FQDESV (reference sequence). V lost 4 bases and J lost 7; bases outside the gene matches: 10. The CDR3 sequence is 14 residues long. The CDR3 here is CASSSWEGPGEQYF. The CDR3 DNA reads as TGTGCCAGCAGCTCGTGGGAGGGCCCGGGTGAGCAGTACTTC.

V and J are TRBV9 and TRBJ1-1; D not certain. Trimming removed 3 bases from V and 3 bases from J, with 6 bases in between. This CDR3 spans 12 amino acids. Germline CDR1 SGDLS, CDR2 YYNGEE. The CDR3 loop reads CASSAQDTEAFF. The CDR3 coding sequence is TGTGCCAGCAGCGCTCAGGACACTGAAGCTTTCTTT.

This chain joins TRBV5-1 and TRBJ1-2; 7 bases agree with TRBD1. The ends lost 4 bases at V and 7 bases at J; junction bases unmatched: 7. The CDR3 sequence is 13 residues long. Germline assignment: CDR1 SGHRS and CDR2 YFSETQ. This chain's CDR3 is CASSPRQGGGYTF. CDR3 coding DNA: TGCGCCAGCAGCCCCCGACAGGGCGGTGGCTACACCTTC.

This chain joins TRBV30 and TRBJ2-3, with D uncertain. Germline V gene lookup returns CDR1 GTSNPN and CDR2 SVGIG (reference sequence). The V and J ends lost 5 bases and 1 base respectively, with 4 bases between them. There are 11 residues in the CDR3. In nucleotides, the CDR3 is TGTGCCTGGGCTGGCACAGATACGCAGTATTTT. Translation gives CAWAGTDTQYF.